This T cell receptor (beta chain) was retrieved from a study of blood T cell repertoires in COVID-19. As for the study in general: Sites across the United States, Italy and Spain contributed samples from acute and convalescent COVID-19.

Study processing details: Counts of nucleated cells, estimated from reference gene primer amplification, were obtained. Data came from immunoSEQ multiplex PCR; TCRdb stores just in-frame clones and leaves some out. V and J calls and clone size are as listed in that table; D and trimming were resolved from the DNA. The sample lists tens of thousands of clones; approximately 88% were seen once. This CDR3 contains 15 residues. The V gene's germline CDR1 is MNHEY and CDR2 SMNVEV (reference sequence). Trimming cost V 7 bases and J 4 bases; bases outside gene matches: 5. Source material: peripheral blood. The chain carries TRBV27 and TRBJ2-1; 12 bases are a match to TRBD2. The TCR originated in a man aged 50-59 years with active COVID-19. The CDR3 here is CASTSGTSGYNEQFF. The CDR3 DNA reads TGTGCCAGCACCTCCGGGACTAGCGGGTACAATGAGCAGTTCTTC.